This TCR beta chain is drawn from a study of response to subunit inactivated influenza vaccine. This clonotype was detected a few times. The CDR3 has 15 residues. V gave up 3 bases and J gave up 5 bases; unmatched junction bases: 9. The V gene's germline CDR1 is SEHNR and CDR2 FQNEAQ (reference sequence). TCRdb passed the RT-PCR reads through MiXCR, listing each CDR3 protein once. Among 860,000 or so distinct CDR3 sequences listed, around 20% were seen once. The material was PBMCs from blood, obtained about 5 days after vaccination. V usage is TRBV7-9 and J usage is TRBJ2-7, with 8 bases lining up with TRBD1. The clonotype comes from a man over 45 who received an inactivated influenza vaccine. The CDR3 region is CASSLGLDRENEQYF. The CDR3 DNA reads as TGTGCCAGCAGCTTGGGGCTGGACAGGGAGAACGAGCAGTACTTC.